Below, 31 T cell receptor beta chains from the same sample are listed, as sequenced in a study of shared clonotypes between healthy human individuals. Assay: immunoSEQ multiplex PCR; the TCRdb copy retains only in-frame clones and omits some. This sample has 400,000 to 500,000 clones, with approximately 80% found just once. The material sequenced was PBMCs. These receptors all stem from a woman aged 40 to 55 in good health. Some clones in this sample may be carry-over from other donors' samples.

J is TRBJ2-2 and V is TRBV6-5, with no clear D. Trimming removed 4 bases from V and 3 bases from J, with 9 bases in between. The germline gives CDR1 MNHEY, CDR2 SVGAGI. CDR3 length: 14 amino acids. CDR3 in amino acids: CASSFYSDTGELFF. As DNA, the CDR3 is TGTGCCAGCAGTTTTTACAGCGACACCGGGGAGCTGTTTTTT.

The genes are TRBV7-2 and TRBJ2-1; D unclear. V lost 2 bases, J lost 5 bases, and 13 bases lay in between. The CDR3 covers 15 residues. Germline values: CDR1 SGHTA, CDR2 FQGNSA. The CDR3 DNA is TGTGCCAGCAGCTTAAGATTTTCCCTGAACAATGAGCAGTTCTTC. This translates into CASSLRFSLNNEQFF.

J is TRBJ1-6 and V is TRBV6-5; 7 positions match TRBD1. V was pared by 2 bases and J by 6 bases, with 1 base of the junction left unmatched. Germline CDR1 reads MNHEY; CDR2 reads SVGAGI. This CDR3 spans 14 amino acids. The CDR3 DNA reads TGTGCCAGCAGTTACGGGACAGCTAATTCACCCCTCCACTTT. It translates to CASSYGTANSPLHF.

This clone turned up a few times. Different DNA sequences within this sample yield the same CDR3. This sequence joins TRBV6-5 and TRBJ2-1; 13 bases match TRBD2. Germline lookup yields CDR1 MNHEY and CDR2 SVGAGI. The CDR3 has 14 amino acids. J lost 8 bases, V lost 5 bases, and 3 bases had no gene match. The CDR3 is CASSGGLAGDEQFF. In nucleotides, the CDR3 is TGTGCCAGCAGTGGCGGACTAGCGGGAGATGAGCAGTTCTTC.

This clone was counted once. The chain is built from TRBV7-2 and TRBJ1-1; D gene ambiguous. V was trimmed by 5 bases and J by 0 bases, leaving 10 bases between them. This CDR3 is built from 14 residues. The V gene's germline CDR1 is SGHTA and CDR2 FQGNSA. CDR3 DNA: TGTGCCAGCAGCCCTATGGGGATGAACACTGAAGCTTTCTTT. It encodes CASSPMGMNTEAFF. The whole variable domain, filled in from reference TRBV7-2 and TRBJ1-1, reads GAGVSQSPSNKVTEKGKDVELRCDPISGHTALYWYRQSLGQGLEFLIYFQGNSAPDKSGLPSDRFSAERTGGSVSTLTIQRTQQEDSAVYLCASSPMGMNTEAFFGQGTRLTVV.

This rearrangement joins TRBV29-1 to TRBJ2-1; 10 bases are shared with TRBD2. Germline lookup yields CDR1 SQVTM and CDR2 ANQGSEA. Trimming removed 6 bases from V and 4 bases from J; junction bases left unmatched: 3. CDR3 length: 13 residues. The CDR3 here is CSVPTSGYNEQFF. As DNA, the CDR3 is TGCAGCGTGCCGACTAGCGGGTACAATGAGCAGTTCTTC.

The V gene is TRBV5-1, the J gene TRBJ2-3; TRBD2 agrees at 13 bases. The CDR3 runs to 15 residues. From germline, CDR1 is SGHRS and CDR2 YFSETQ. V lost 7 bases, J lost 4 bases, and 6 bases stayed unmatched. This CDR3 reads CASARTSGSADTQYF. Here the CDR3 DNA reads TGCGCCAGCGCCCGGACTAGCGGGAGCGCAGATACGCAGTATTTT.

The V and J genes are TRBV28 and TRBJ1-2; 11 bases are shared with TRBD1. From germline, CDR1 is MDHEN and CDR2 SYDVKM. V lost 6 bases to trimming and J lost 2 bases; unmatched junction nucleotides: 8. The CDR3 runs to 16 residues. DNA for the CDR3: TGTGCCAGCAGCCAACCGGGACAGGGGGGGAACTATGGCTACACCTTC. Protein: CASSQPGQGGNYGYTF.

The CDR3 reads CSVDGRDGMRYGYTF. As DNA, the CDR3 is TGCAGCGTTGATGGAAGGGACGGTATGCGGTATGGCTACACCTTC. This chain joins TRBV29-1 and TRBJ1-2; perhaps TRBD1 as D (5 bases). The CDR3 has 15 amino acids. V lost 3 bases to trimming and J lost 5 bases, with 19 bases between them. Germline V gene sequence: CDR1 SQVTM, CDR2 ANQGSEA.

This clone showed up just once. The chain couples TRBV11-2 to TRBJ2-5, with D possibly called TRBD1 or TRBD2 (7 bases each). The V and J ends lost 5 bases and 4 bases respectively, with 20 bases between them. The CDR3 length is 16 residues. The germline V gene has CDR1 SGHAT and CDR2 FQNNGV. The CDR3 DNA reads TGTGCCAGCAGCCCAATCAGGGGGAGGGTACCAGAGACCCAGTACTTC. Protein sequence: CASSPIRGRVPETQYF.

The chain carries TRBV30 and TRBJ2-7; TRBD2 agrees at 12 bases. The germline V gene encodes CDR1 GTSNPN and CDR2 SVGIG (reference sequence). The V gene end was trimmed by 5 bases and the J gene end by 0 bases; junction bases not matched to a gene: 2. The CDR3 has 14 residues. The CDR3 DNA sequence: TGTGCCTGGTCTAGCGGGAGGGACTCCTACGAGCAGTACTTC. It yields the protein CAWSSGRDSYEQYF.

This chain connects TRBV11-3 to TRBJ2-5, with a possible D match to TRBD1 (6 bases). The V end lost 1 base, the J end lost 2 bases, and 17 bases lay between the germline ends. Germline V gene data show CDR1 as SGHNT and CDR2 as YENEEA. The CDR3 covers 17 residues. The CDR3 region is CASSLGGRGRRQETQYF. The CDR3 nucleotides read TGTGCCAGCAGCTTAGGCGGCAGGGGACGCCGTCAAGAGACCCAGTACTTC.

The chain has TRBV6-1 and TRBJ2-2; no definite D call. There are 16 residues in the CDR3. Germline V gene sequence: CDR1 MNHNS, CDR2 SASEGT. The V gene lost 1 base and the J gene lost 0 bases, with 9 bases spanning the gap. As DNA, the CDR3 is TGTGCCAGCAGTGAAGTGGGCAGAGCGAACACCGGGGAGCTGTTTTTT. This translates into CASSEVGRANTGELFF.

This rearrangement joins TRBV19 to TRBJ2-2, with D unclear. The germline V gene has CDR1 LNHDA and CDR2 SQIVND (reference sequence). The V end lost 3 bases, the J end lost 6 bases, and 5 bases lay between the germline ends. The CDR3 is 12 amino acids. The CDR3 bases are TGTGCCAGTAGTATGAAGGCCGGGGAGCTGTTTTTT. This gives the protein CASSMKAGELFF.

The CDR3 nucleotides are TGCGCCAGCAGCCAAGATGCGACTAGCGGGAGGACAGATACGCAGTATTTT. The encoded protein is CASSQDATSGRTDTQYF. J is TRBJ2-3 and V is TRBV4-3; 13 bases align to TRBD2. Germline CDR1 LGHNA, CDR2 YSLEER. Losses at the gene ends were 0 bases for V and 3 bases for J; bases not matched to a gene: 3. This CDR3 has 17 residues.

The V and J genes are TRBV2 and TRBJ2-2; TRBD1 might be the D (6 bases). This CDR3 is built from 16 residues. Germline assignment: CDR1 SNHLY and CDR2 FYNNEI. Between the trimmed V and J ends, which lost 4 bases and 1 base, there was a span of 13 bases. CDR3 coding DNA: TGTGCCAGCAGTGGGACAGTGATGGTGAACACCGGGGAGCTGTTTTTT. Its protein is CASSGTVMVNTGELFF.

This clone was detected only once. It differs at one base from a far larger clone, so likely a read error. This chain joins TRBV30 and TRBJ1-5; 7 bases align to TRBD1. CDR3 length: 16 residues. Germline CDR1 is GTSNPN and CDR2 is SVGIG (reference sequence). The ends lost 3 bases at V and 6 bases at J; junction bases unmatched: 14. The CDR3 here is CAWRVQGNIGSQPQHF. CDR3 sequence (DNA): TGTGCCTGGAGGGTACAGGGGAACATAGGCAGTCAGCCCCAGCATTTT.

This clone showed up just a few times. The chain links TRBV5-1 to TRBJ2-1; 8 bases are shared with TRBD2. V dropped 0 bases and J dropped 4; count of bases not matched to a gene: 6. The germline gives CDR1 SGHRS, CDR2 YFSETQ. The CDR3 covers 16 residues. The CDR3 nucleotides read TGCGCCAGCAGCTTGGCCGCGACTAGCGAATACAATGAGCAGTTCTTC. Protein product: CASSLAATSEYNEQFF.

The chain uses TRBV7-8 and TRBJ2-3; D is perhaps TRBD1 or TRBD2 (7 bases each). There are 17 residues in the CDR3. The V gene's germline CDR1 is SGHVS and CDR2 FQNEAQ. Between the trimmed V and J ends, which lost 5 bases and 1 base, there was a span of 19 bases. The DNA of the CDR3 is TGTGCCAGCAGCGCCCGACAGGGAACTAGCGGCACAGATACGCAGTATTTT. Protein: CASSARQGTSGTDTQYF. Full variable domain (outside the CDR3, taken from reference TRBV7-8 and TRBJ2-3): GAGVSQSPRYKVAKRGQDVALRCDPISGHVSLFWYQQALGQGPEFLTYFQNEAQLDKSGLPSDRFFAERPEGSVSTLKIQRTQQEDSAVYLCASSARQGTSGTDTQYFGPGTRLTVL.

This chain uses TRBV27 with TRBJ2-7; 9 bases match TRBD2. This CDR3 has 13 amino acids. The V and J ends lost 6 bases and 7 bases, in that order; junction bases with no gene match: 7. Germline V CDR1 and CDR2: MNHEY, SMNVEV (reference sequence). The CDR3 spells CASRILAGREQYF. The CDR3 DNA sequence: TGTGCCAGCAGGATTCTAGCGGGACGTGAGCAGTACTTC.

This clone was seen ten or more times. V is TRBV6-1 and J is TRBJ2-7, with D tentatively TRBD2 (6 bases). V was trimmed by 2 bases and J by 3 bases, leaving 11 bases between them. The CDR3 is made up of 14 amino acids. Germline V CDR1 and CDR2: MNHNS, SASEGT. The CDR3 bases are TGTGCCAGCAGTGAACAAGAGGAGGGCTACGAGCAGTACTTC. This encodes CASSEQEEGYEQYF.

This clone was detected only once. The rearrangement joins TRBV4-3 to TRBJ2-3; D gene ambiguous. V was pared by 0 bases and J by 1 base, with 8 bases between. From germline, CDR1 is LGHNA and CDR2 YSLEER. The CDR3 runs 15 residues. This CDR3 reads CASSQDPAGTDTQYF. CDR3 bases: TGCGCCAGCAGCCAAGATCCAGCAGGCACAGATACGCAGTATTTT.

This sequence joins TRBV7-9 and TRBJ2-3, with a possible D match to TRBD1 (5 bases). Germline V gives CDR1 SEHNR, CDR2 FQNEAQ (reference sequence). V lost 8 bases to trimming and J lost 3 bases, with 12 bases between them. This CDR3 is 13 amino acids long. In nucleotides, the CDR3 is TGTGCCAGCTGGGGCTTAGTGACAGATACGCAGTATTTT. Protein sequence: CASWGLVTDTQYF.

The chain uses TRBV4-2 and TRBJ2-7, with TRBD2 matching 13 bases. Looked up from germline, CDR1 is LGHNA and CDR2 is YNFKEQ. The CDR3 is 17 residues long. After removal of 0 bases from V and 6 bases from J, the junction contained 8 bases not matched to a gene. Written as DNA, the CDR3 is TGTGCCAGCAGCCAAGAGGGGACTAGCGGGACTCGAAGCGAGCAGTACTTC. Residues: CASSQEGTSGTRSEQYF.

The V and J genes are TRBV7-2 and TRBJ2-7; D uncertain. Germline V gene data show CDR1 as SGHTA and CDR2 as FQGNSA. V shed 5 bases and J shed 11 bases, with 19 bases lying between them. The CDR3 is made up of 13 amino acids. The CDR3 loop reads CASSQGPREREYF. As DNA, the CDR3 is TGTGCCAGCAGCCAAGGCCCCCGAGAAAGGGAGTACTTC. The whole variable domain, remainder taken from reference TRBV7-2 and TRBJ2-7, is GAGVSQSPSNKVTEKGKDVELRCDPISGHTALYWYRQSLGQGLEFLIYFQGNSAPDKSGLPSDRFSAERTGGSVSTLTIQRTQQEDSAVYLCASSQGPREREYFGPGTRLTVT.

The chain combines TRBV7-2 with TRBJ1-2, with D unresolved. The germline V gene has CDR1 SGHTA and CDR2 FQGNSA. V lost 2 bases, J lost 10 bases, and 14 bases lay in between. This CDR3 has 13 residues. CDR3 bases: TGTGCCAGCAGCTTAATTGTGGGTATAGACTACACCTTC. Protein: CASSLIVGIDYTF.

The chain has TRBV5-1 and TRBJ1-4, with TRBD1 matching over 9 bases. The trim removed 0 bases at V and 5 bases at J, leaving 5 bases unmatched. CDR3 length equals 16 residues. Germline CDR1 SGHRS, CDR2 YFSETQ. The CDR3 reads CASSLATGTGNEKLFF. CDR3 nucleotides: TGCGCCAGCAGCTTGGCCACCGGGACAGGGAATGAAAAACTGTTTTTT. The full variable domain, completed using reference TRBV5-1 and TRBJ1-4, is KAGVTQTPRYLIKTRGQQVTLSCSPISGHRSVSWYQQTPGQGLQFLFEYFSETQRNKGNFPGRFSGRQFSNSRSEMNVSTLELGDSALYLCASSLATGTGNEKLFFGSGTQLSVL.

This clone has a handful of counts. Since a much larger clone is just one base distant, this may be a read error. The identical CDR3 is also encoded by other nucleotide sequences in the sample. This chain links TRBV30 with TRBJ2-7; weak D call: TRBD1 (5 bases). This CDR3 comprises 12 residues. V shed 0 bases and J shed 2 bases, with 5 bases lying between them. Germline values: CDR1 GTSNPN, CDR2 SVGIG (reference sequence). The CDR3 nucleotides read TGTGCCTGGAGTGTAGGGGCCTACGAGCAGTACTTC. Translating gives CAWSVGAYEQYF.

The genes are TRBV18 and TRBJ2-5; 9 nucleotides align to TRBD2. This CDR3 has 17 residues. The V gene's germline CDR1 is KGHSH and CDR2 LQKENI. The ends lost 4 bases at V and 3 bases at J; junction bases unmatched: 12. The CDR3 sequence is CASSLWRSGRKEETQYF. The CDR3 region has the DNA TGTGCCAGCTCACTCTGGAGGAGCGGGAGGAAAGAAGAGACCCAGTACTTC. The full variable domain, its missing parts supplied by reference TRBV18 and TRBJ2-5, is NAGVMQNPRHLVRRRGQEARLRCSPMKGHSHVYWYRQLPEEGLKFMVYLQKENIIDESGMPKERFSAEFPKEGPSILRIQQVVRGDSAAYFCASSLWRSGRKEETQYFGPGTRLLVL.

Concerning this clone itself: A much larger clone is a single base away; this may be a read error. This chain joins TRBV2 and TRBJ1-4; 11 bases align to TRBD1. Germline V gene sequence: CDR1 SNHLY, CDR2 FYNNEI. Losses at the gene ends were 8 bases for V and 6 bases for J; bases not matched to a gene: 8. The CDR3 has 15 amino acids. The CDR3 sequence is CASAGTGGRDEKLFF. The CDR3 DNA reads as TGTGCCAGCGCGGGGACAGGGGGACGAGATGAAAAACTGTTTTTT.

This chain connects TRBV19 to TRBJ2-3; 10 bases align to TRBD2. J gave up 4 bases and V 7 bases, and 5 bases lay outside the gene matches. The germline V gene encodes CDR1 LNHDA and CDR2 SQIVND (reference sequence). This CDR3 contains 14 residues. The CDR3 here is CASNPSGSADTQYF. In nucleotides, the CDR3 is TGTGCCAGTAATCCTAGCGGGAGTGCAGATACGCAGTATTTT. The full variable domain, its missing parts supplied by reference TRBV19 and TRBJ2-3, is DGGITQSPKYLFRKEGQNVTLSCEQNLNHDAMYWYRQDPGQGLRLIYYSQIVNDFQKGDIAEGYSVSREKKESFPLTVTSAQKNPTAFYLCASNPSGSADTQYFGPGTRLTVL.